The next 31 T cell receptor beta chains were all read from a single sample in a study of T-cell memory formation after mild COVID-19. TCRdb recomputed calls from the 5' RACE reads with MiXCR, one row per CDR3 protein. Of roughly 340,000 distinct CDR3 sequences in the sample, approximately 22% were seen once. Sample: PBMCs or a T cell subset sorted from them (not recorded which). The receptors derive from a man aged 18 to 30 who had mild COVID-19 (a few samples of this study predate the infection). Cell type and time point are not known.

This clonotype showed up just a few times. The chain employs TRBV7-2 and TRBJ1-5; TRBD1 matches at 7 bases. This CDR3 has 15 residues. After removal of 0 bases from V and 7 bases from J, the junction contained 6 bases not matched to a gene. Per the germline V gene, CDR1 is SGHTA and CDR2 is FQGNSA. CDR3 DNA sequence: TGTGCCAGCAGCTTAGCAGGGGGCGCGGAACAGCCCCAGCATTTT. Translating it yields CASSLAGGAEQPQHF.

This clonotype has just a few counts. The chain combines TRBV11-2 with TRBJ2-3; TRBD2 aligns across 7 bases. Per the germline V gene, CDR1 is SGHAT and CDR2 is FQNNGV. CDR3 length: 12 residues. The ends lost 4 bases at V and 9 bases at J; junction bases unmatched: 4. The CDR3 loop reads CASSWTRRTQYF. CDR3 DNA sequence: TGTGCCAGCAGCTGGACTAGAAGAACGCAGTATTTT.

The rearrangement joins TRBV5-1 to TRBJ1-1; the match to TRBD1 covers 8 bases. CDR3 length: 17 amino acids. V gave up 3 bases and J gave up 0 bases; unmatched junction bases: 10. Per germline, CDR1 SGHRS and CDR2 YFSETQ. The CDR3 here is CASSWRQGTIMNTEAFF. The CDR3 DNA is TGCGCCAGCAGCTGGAGACAGGGGACTATTATGAACACTGAAGCTTTCTTT.

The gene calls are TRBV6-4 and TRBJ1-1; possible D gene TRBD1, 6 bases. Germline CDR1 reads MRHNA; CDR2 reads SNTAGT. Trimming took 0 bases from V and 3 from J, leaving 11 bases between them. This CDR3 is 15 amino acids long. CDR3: CASSDSAGDHTEAFF. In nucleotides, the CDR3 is TGTGCCAGCAGTGACTCGGCAGGGGATCACACTGAAGCTTTCTTT.

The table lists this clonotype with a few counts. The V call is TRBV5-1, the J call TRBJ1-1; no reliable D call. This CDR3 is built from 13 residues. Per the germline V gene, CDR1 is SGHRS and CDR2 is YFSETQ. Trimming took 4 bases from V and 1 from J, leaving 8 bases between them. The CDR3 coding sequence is TGCGCCAGCAGCAGGAATCAGAACACTGAAGCTTTCTTT. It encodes CASSRNQNTEAFF.

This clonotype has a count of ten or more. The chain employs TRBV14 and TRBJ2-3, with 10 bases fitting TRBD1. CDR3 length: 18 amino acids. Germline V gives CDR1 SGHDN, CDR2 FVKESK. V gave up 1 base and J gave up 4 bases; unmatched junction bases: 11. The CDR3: CASSQVGLRDRGADTQYF. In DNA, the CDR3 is TGTGCCAGCAGCCAAGTTGGCCTCCGGGACAGGGGCGCAGATACGCAGTATTTT.

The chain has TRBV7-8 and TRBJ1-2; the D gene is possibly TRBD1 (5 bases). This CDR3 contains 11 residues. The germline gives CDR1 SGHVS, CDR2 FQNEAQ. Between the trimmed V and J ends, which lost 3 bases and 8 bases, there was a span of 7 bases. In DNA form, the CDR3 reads TGTGCCAGCAGCTTCCCAGGGGGCTACACCTTC. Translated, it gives CASSFPGGYTF.

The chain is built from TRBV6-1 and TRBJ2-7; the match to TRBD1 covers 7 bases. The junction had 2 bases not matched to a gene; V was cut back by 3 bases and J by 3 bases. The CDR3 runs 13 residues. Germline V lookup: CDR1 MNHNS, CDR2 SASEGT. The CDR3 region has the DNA TGTGCCAGCAGTGAGACAGGGAACTACGAGCAGTACGTC. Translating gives CASSETGNYEQYV.

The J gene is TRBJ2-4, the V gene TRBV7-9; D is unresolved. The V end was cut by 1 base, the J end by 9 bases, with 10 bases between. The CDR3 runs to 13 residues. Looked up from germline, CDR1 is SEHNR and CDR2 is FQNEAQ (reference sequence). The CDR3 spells CASSLDTLLIQYF. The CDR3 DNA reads TGTGCCAGCAGCTTAGATACCCTTCTCATTCAGTACTTC.

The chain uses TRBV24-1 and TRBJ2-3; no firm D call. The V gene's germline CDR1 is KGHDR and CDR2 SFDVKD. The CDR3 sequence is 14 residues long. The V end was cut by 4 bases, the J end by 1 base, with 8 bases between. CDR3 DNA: TGTGCCACCAGTGACCCGACGGGCACAGATACGCAGTATTTT. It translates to CATSDPTGTDTQYF.

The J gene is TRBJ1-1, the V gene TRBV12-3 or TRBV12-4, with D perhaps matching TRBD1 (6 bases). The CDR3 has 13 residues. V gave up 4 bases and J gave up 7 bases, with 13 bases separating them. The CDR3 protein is CASSWGGGGEAFF. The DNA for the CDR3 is TGTGCCAGCAGTTGGGGGGGCGGGGGTGAAGCTTTCTTT.

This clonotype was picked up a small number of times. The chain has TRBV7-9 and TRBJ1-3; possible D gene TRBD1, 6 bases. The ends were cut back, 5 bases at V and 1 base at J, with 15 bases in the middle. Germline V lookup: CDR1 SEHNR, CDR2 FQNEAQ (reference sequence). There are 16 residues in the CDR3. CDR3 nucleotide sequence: TGTGCCAGCAGCGACACAGGGTTAAGATCTGGAAACACCATATATTTT. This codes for CASSDTGLRSGNTIYF.

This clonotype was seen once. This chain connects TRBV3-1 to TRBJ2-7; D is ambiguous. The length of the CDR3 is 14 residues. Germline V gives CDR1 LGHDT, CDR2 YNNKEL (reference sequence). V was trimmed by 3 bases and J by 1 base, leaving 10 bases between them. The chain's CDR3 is CASSQFGPSYEQYF. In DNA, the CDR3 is TGTGCCAGCAGCCAGTTCGGACCGTCCTACGAGCAGTACTTC.

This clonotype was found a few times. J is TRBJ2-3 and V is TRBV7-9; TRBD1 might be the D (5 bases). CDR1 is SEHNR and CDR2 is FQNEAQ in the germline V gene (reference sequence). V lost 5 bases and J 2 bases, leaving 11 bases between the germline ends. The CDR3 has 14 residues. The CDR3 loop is CASSPRANTDTQYF. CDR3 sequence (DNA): TGTGCCAGCAGCCCCAGGGCGAACACAGATACGCAGTATTTT.

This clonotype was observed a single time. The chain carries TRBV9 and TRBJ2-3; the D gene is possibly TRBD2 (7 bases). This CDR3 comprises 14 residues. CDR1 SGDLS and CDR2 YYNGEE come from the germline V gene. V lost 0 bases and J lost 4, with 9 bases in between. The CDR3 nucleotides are TGTGCCAGCAGCGTAGTAGGGGGGGCAGATACGCAGTATTTT. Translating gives CASSVVGGADTQYF.

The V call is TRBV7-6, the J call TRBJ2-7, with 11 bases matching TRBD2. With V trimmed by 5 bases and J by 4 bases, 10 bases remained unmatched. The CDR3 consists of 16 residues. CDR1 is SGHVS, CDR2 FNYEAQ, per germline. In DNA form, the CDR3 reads TGTGCCAGCAGCGGAACGGCTAGCGGGGGGCGGTACGAGCAGTACTTC. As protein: CASSGTASGGRYEQYF.

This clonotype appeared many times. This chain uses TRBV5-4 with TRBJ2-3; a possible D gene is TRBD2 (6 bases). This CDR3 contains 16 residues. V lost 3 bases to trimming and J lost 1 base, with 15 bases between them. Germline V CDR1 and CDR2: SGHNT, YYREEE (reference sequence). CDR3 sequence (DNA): TGTGCCAGCAGCTCGCTGACTAGTGGGGGCACAGATACGCAGTATTTT. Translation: CASSSLTSGGTDTQYF.

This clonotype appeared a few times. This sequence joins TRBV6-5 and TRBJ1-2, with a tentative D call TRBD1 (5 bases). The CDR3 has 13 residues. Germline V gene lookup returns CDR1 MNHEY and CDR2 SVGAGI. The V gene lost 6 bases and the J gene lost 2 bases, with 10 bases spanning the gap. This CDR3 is CASRQTENYGYTF. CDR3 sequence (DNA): TGTGCCAGCAGGCAGACAGAGAACTATGGCTACACCTTC.

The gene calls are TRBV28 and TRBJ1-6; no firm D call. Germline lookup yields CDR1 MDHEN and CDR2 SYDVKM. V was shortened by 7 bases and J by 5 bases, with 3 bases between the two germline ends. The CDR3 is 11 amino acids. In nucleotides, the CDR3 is TGTGCCAGCACAAATAATTCACCCCTCCACTTT. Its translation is CASTNNSPLHF.

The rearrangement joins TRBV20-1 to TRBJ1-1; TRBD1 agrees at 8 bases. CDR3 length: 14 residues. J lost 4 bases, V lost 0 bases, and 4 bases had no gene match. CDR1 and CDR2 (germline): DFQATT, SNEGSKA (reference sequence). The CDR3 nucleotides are TGCAGTGCTAGAGATAGGACAGGGAGCACTGAAGCTTTCTTT. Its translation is CSARDRTGSTEAFF.

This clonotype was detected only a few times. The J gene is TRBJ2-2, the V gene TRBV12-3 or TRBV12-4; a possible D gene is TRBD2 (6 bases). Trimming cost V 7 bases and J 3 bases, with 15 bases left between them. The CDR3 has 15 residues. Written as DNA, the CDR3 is TGTGCCAGCACCCGGGCCGGGGGTTACACCGGGGAGCTGTTTTTT. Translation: CASTRAGGYTGELFF.

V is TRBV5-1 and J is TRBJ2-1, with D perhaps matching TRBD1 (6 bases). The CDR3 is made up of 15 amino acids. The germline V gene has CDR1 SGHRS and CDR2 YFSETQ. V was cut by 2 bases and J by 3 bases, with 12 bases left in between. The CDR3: CASSLRGFSYNEQFF. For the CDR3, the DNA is TGCGCCAGCAGCTTAAGGGGGTTTAGCTACAATGAGCAGTTCTTC.

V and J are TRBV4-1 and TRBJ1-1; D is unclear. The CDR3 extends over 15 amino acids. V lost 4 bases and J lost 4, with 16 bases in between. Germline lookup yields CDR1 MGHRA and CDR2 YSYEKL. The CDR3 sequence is CASSPLGGGSTEAFF. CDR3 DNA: TGCGCCAGCAGCCCCCTGGGAGGTGGGAGCACTGAAGCTTTCTTT.

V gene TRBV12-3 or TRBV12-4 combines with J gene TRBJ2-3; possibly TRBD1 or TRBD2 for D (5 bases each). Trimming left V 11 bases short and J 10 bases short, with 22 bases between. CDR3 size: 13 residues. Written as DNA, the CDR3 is TGTGCCGTGGGGACCCAGAACAAGAATCCGCAGTATTTT. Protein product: CAVGTQNKNPQYF.

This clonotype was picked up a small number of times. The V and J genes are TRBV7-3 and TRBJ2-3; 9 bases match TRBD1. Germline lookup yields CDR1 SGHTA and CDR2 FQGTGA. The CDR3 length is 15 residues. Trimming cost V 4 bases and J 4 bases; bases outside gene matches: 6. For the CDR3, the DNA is TGTGCCAGCAGCTCCGGACAGGGGACTTCAGATACGCAGTATTTT. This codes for CASSSGQGTSDTQYF.

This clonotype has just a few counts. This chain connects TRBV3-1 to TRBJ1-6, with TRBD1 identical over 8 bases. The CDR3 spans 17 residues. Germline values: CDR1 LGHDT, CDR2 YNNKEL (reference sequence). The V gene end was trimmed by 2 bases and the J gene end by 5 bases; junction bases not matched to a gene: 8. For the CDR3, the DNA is TGTGCCAGCAGCCAACCTAGACAGGGGAGGAATAATTCACCCCTCCACTTT. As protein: CASSQPRQGRNNSPLHF.

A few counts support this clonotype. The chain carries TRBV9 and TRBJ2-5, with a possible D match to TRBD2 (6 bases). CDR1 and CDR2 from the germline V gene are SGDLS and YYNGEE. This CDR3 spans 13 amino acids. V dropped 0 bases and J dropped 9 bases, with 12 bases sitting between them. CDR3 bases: TGTGCCAGCAGCGTAGAGGGGACTGGGGCCCAGTACTTC. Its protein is CASSVEGTGAQYF. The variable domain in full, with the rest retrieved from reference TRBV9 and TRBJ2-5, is DSGVTQTPKHLITATGQRVTLRCSPRSGDLSVYWYQQSLDQGLQFLIQYYNGEERAKGNILERFSAQQFPDLHSELNLSSLELGDSALYFCASSVEGTGAQYFGPGTRLLVL.

This CDR3 is CASSLSPGSGNTIYF. The CDR3 bases are TGTGCCAGCAGTTTATCTCCGGGGTCTGGAAACACCATATATTTT. The V gene is TRBV27, the J gene TRBJ1-3; no definite D call. Germline V gene data show CDR1 as MNHEY and CDR2 as SMNVEV (reference sequence). This CDR3 region has 15 residues. V gave up 0 bases and J gave up 1 base, with 7 bases separating them.

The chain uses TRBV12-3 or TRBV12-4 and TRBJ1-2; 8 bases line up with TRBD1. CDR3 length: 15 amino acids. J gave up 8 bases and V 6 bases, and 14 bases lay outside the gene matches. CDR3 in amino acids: CASRRSGTGLEGYTF. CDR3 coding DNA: TGTGCCAGCAGACGTTCTGGGACAGGTTTGGAGGGCTACACCTTC.

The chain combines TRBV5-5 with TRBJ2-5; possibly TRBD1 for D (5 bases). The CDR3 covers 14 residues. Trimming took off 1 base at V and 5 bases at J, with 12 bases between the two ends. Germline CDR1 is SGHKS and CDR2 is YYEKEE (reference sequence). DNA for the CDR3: TGTGCCAGCAGCTTGTCGGCAGGGCTGGAGACCCAGTACTTC. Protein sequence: CASSLSAGLETQYF.

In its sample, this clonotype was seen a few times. CDR3 DNA sequence: TGCGCCAGCAGCCCGGGAGCGGGGGGGCCGAATGAGCAGTTCTTC. It is translated as CASSPGAGGPNEQFF. The chain uses TRBV5-1 and TRBJ2-1; 10 bases are shared with TRBD2. This CDR3 contains 15 residues. With V trimmed by 4 bases and J by 7 bases, 8 bases remained unmatched. Germline loops: CDR1 SGHRS, CDR2 YFSETQ.